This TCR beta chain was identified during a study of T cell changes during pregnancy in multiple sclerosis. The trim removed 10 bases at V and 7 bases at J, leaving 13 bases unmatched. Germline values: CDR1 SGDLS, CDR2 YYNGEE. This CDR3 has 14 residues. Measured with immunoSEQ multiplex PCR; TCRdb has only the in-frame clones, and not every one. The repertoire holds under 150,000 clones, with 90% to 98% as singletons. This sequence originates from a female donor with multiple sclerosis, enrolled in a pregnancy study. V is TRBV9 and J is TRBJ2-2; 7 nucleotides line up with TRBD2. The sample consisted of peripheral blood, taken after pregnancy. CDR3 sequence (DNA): TGTGCCTGGCAAGAGGGAGGGTTTGTCGGGGAGCTGTTTTTT. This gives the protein CAWQEGGFVGELFF. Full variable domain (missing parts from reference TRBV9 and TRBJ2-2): DSGVTQTPKHLITATGQRVTLRCSPRSGDLSVYWYQQSLDQGLQFLIQYYNGEERAKGNILERFSAQQFPDLHSELNLSSLELGDSALYFCAWQEGGFVGELFFGEGSRLTVL.